One sample yielded the 29 T cell receptor beta chains listed below, sequenced in a study of cytomegalovirus exposure and HLA in healthy donors. 13 Jbeta primers and 60 Vbeta primers were used for the PCR. Sequenced by immunoSEQ multiplex PCR; TCRdb stores in-frame clones only, minus some. Of about 80,000 clones in the sample, roughly 79% were seen once. Sequenced material: PBMCs. Source of these receptors: a woman in her forties in good health and CMV-seropositive.

The V and J genes are TRBV5-4 and TRBJ1-4, with 7 bases lining up with TRBD1. Trimming cost V 2 bases and J 7 bases; bases outside gene matches: 11. Germline V CDR1 and CDR2: SGHNT, YYREEE (reference sequence). The CDR3 contains 16 residues. The CDR3 here is CASSFTSTGVGEKLFF. The CDR3 DNA reads as TGTGCCAGCAGCTTTACGTCAACAGGGGTTGGTGAAAAACTGTTTTTT.

This rearrangement joins TRBV4-2 to TRBJ2-3; 10 bases map to TRBD2. Looked up from germline, CDR1 is LGHNA and CDR2 is YNFKEQ. The CDR3 length is 16 residues. J lost 0 bases, V lost 1 base, and 1 base had no gene match. CDR3 protein: CASSQGTSGSTDTQYF. CDR3 nucleotide sequence: TGTGCCAGCAGCCAAGGGACTAGCGGCAGCACAGATACGCAGTATTTT.

CDR3 DNA sequence: TGTGCCAGCAGTTTAAACGGACTAGCGGGAGCGGAAGTCTACGAGCAGTACTTC. Amino acid sequence: CASSLNGLAGAEVYEQYF. J is TRBJ2-7 and V is TRBV28; 13 nucleotides agree with TRBD2. Germline V gene lookup returns CDR1 MDHEN and CDR2 SYDVKM. The CDR3 length is 18 residues. Trimming cost V 2 bases and J 3 bases; bases outside gene matches: 10.

V gene TRBV29-1 combines with J gene TRBJ2-2, with 8 bases lining up with TRBD1. V lost 4 bases and J lost 3; bases outside the gene matches: 7. This CDR3 has 15 residues. The germline V gene encodes CDR1 SQVTM and CDR2 ANQGSEA. CDR3 sequence: CSVAGGAQDTGELFF. Here the CDR3 DNA reads TGCAGCGTTGCAGGGGGCGCGCAGGACACCGGGGAGCTGTTTTTT.

The chain employs TRBV28 and TRBJ1-5; D possibly corresponds to TRBD1 (6 bases). CDR1 and CDR2 (germline): MDHEN, SYDVKM. This CDR3 has 14 residues. Trimming stripped 2 bases from V and 3 bases from J, with 8 bases between. The CDR3 region has the DNA TGTGCCAGCAGTTTAGGACAGTTCAATCAGCCCCAGCATTTT. This translates into CASSLGQFNQPQHF.

Only a few counts were recorded for this clone. The genes are TRBV6-6 and TRBJ1-5; tentative D call: TRBD1 (6 bases). The length of the CDR3 is 12 residues. V was shortened by 6 bases and J by 4 bases, with 7 bases between the two germline ends. CDR1 is MNHNY, CDR2 SVGAGI, per germline (reference sequence). The CDR3 spells CASRQGNQPQHF. The CDR3 region has the DNA TGTGCCAGCAGACAGGGTAATCAGCCCCAGCATTTT.

This chain links TRBV6-4 with TRBJ2-1; a weak D match, TRBD2 (5 bases). Trimming took 6 bases from V and 7 from J, leaving 22 bases between them. Germline V gives CDR1 MRHNA, CDR2 SNTAGT. There are 16 residues in the CDR3. Here the CDR3 reads CASRAEVGTMWNEQFF. In DNA form, the CDR3 reads TGTGCCAGCAGAGCGGAGGTGGGAACCATGTGGAATGAGCAGTTCTTC.

J is TRBJ2-1 and V is TRBV29-1, with 10 bases matching TRBD2. The trim removed 3 bases at V and 4 bases at J, leaving 9 bases unmatched. This CDR3 spans 16 amino acids. Germline assignment: CDR1 SQVTM and CDR2 ANQGSEA. The CDR3 reads CSVEGGLATQYNEQFF. As DNA, the CDR3 is TGCAGCGTTGAGGGGGGACTAGCGACACAATACAATGAGCAGTTCTTC.

This chain joins TRBV5-1 and TRBJ1-2, with TRBD1 matching over 7 bases. The CDR3 is made up of 13 amino acids. Germline loops: CDR1 SGHRS, CDR2 YFSETQ. V shed 4 bases and J 8 bases; nucleotides not matched to a gene: 8. In DNA form, the CDR3 reads TGCGCCAGCAGCGAGACAGGGCTACGGGGCTACACCTTC. It specifies CASSETGLRGYTF.

The chain joins TRBV6-5 to TRBJ1-1, with D possibly matching TRBD1 (5 bases). V was cut by 2 bases and J by 0 bases, with 13 bases left in between. Germline CDR1 and CDR2: MNHEY and SVGAGI. The CDR3 sequence is 16 residues long. Here the CDR3 DNA reads TGTGCCAGCAGTTACGTCGGCCGGGGGTTGAACACTGAAGCTTTCTTT. Translating it yields CASSYVGRGLNTEAFF.

The rearrangement links TRBV11-2 to TRBJ2-5, with D unclear. Per the germline V gene, CDR1 is SGHAT and CDR2 is FQNNGV. The V gene lost 4 bases and the J gene lost 1 base, with 13 bases spanning the gap. The CDR3 is 15 amino acids. The CDR3 protein is CASSYRPGSQETQYF. The CDR3 DNA sequence: TGTGCCAGCAGCTACAGACCAGGAAGCCAAGAGACCCAGTACTTC. Full variable domain (remainder filled in from reference TRBV11-2 and TRBJ2-5): EAGVAQSPRYKIIEKRQSVAFWCNPISGHATLYWYQQILGQGPKLLIQFQNNGVVDDSQLPKDRFSAERLKGVDSTLKIQPAKLEDSAVYLCASSYRPGSQETQYFGPGTRLLVL.

The chain links TRBV5-4 to TRBJ2-5; D might be TRBD2 (5 bases). V dropped 4 bases and J dropped 3 bases, with 16 bases sitting between them. Germline V gene sequence: CDR1 SGHNT, CDR2 YYREEE (reference sequence). The CDR3 contains 15 residues. The CDR3 is CASSNPRGLEETQYF. CDR3 sequence (DNA): TGTGCCAGCAGCAATCCCCGGGGTTTGGAAGAGACCCAGTACTTC.

The CDR3 region is CASSLVPAGTGELFF. DNA for the CDR3: TGTGCCAGCAGCTTGGTCCCGGCGGGGACCGGGGAGCTGTTTTTT. The chain carries TRBV5-6 and TRBJ2-2; D is perhaps TRBD2 (6 bases). The CDR3 is 15 amino acids. V shed 0 bases and J shed 5 bases, with 11 bases lying between them. The germline V gene has CDR1 SGHDT and CDR2 YYEEEE.

The V and J genes are TRBV9 and TRBJ2-1; TRBD2 is a possible D gene (6 bases). Between the trimmed V and J ends, which lost 1 base and 8 bases, there was a span of 16 bases. The CDR3 extends over 15 amino acids. The V gene's germline CDR1 is SGDLS and CDR2 YYNGEE. The CDR3 DNA reads as TGTGCCAGCAGCGTATCGGAGGGGAGTAAGTATGAGCAGTTCTTC. Its protein product is CASSVSEGSKYEQFF.

The gene calls are TRBV9 and TRBJ2-5; 7 nucleotides align to TRBD2. Losses at the gene ends were 4 bases for V and 5 bases for J; bases not matched to a gene: 11. This CDR3 has 15 amino acids. Germline V gene lookup returns CDR1 SGDLS and CDR2 YYNGEE. DNA of the CDR3: TGTGCCAGCAGCTTAGGAGCGGGGATCGGGGAGACCCAGTACTTC. Its translation is CASSLGAGIGETQYF. Looking up the rest from reference TRBV9 and TRBJ2-5 gives the full variable domain: DSGVTQTPKHLITATGQRVTLRCSPRSGDLSVYWYQQSLDQGLQFLIQYYNGEERAKGNILERFSAQQFPDLHSELNLSSLELGDSALYFCASSLGAGIGETQYFGPGTRLLVL.

V gene TRBV19 combines with J gene TRBJ1-2; D gene unclear. Germline V CDR1 and CDR2: LNHDA, SQIVND (reference sequence). V lost 3 bases and J 8 bases, leaving 13 bases between the germline ends. The CDR3 extends over 13 amino acids. The CDR3 nucleotides are TGTGCCAGTAGTATCGGGAAGGATTTCGGCTACACCTTC. Its translation: CASSIGKDFGYTF.

This clone was counted a few times. The gene calls are TRBV29-1 and TRBJ2-1, with TRBD1 as a possible D gene (6 bases). CDR3 size: 12 residues. Germline CDR1 reads SQVTM; CDR2 reads ANQGSEA. Trimming shortened V by 6 bases and J by 7 bases, and 13 bases separated the two germline ends. The CDR3, as DNA: TGCAGCGTCGTCACCGGGACAAATGAGCAGTTCTTC. It specifies CSVVTGTNEQFF.

The gene calls are TRBV4-2 and TRBJ2-7; D may be TRBD1 (5 bases). Germline CDR1 is LGHNA and CDR2 is YNFKEQ. The CDR3 contains 12 residues. Trimming cost V 7 bases and J 1 base, with 8 bases left between them. CDR3 sequence: CASKGRSYEQYF. CDR3 sequence (DNA): TGTGCCAGCAAGGGGCGATCCTACGAGCAGTACTTC.

The chain has TRBV6-1 and TRBJ2-7; D not certain. The CDR3 is 11 amino acids. The germline gives CDR1 MNHNS, CDR2 SASEGT. V lost 3 bases to trimming and J lost 4 bases, with 4 bases between them. The CDR3 here is CASSDSYEQYF. The CDR3 DNA is TGTGCCAGCAGTGACAGTTACGAGCAGTACTTC.

This clone was counted a few times. The V gene is TRBV5-6, the J gene TRBJ2-7; 9 bases map to TRBD1. The CDR3 contains 13 residues. Germline CDR1 is SGHDT and CDR2 is YYEEEE. Trimming took 3 bases from V and 9 from J; bases not matched to a gene: 7. The CDR3 is CASSWGDRERQYF. For the CDR3, the DNA is TGTGCCAGCAGCTGGGGGGACAGGGAAAGGCAGTACTTC.

This chain connects TRBV5-1 to TRBJ1-5; the match to TRBD1 covers 9 bases. Germline CDR1 and CDR2: SGHRS and YFSETQ. The length of the CDR3 is 15 residues. V gave up 4 bases and J gave up 9 bases; unmatched junction bases: 11. The CDR3 here is CASSPGDRDKGPQHF. CDR3 DNA: TGCGCCAGCAGCCCGGGGGACAGGGACAAGGGGCCCCAGCATTTT.

This clone was detected a few times. The J gene is TRBJ2-7, the V gene TRBV5-5; 8 positions agree with TRBD2. The CDR3 totals 16 residues. V was pared by 4 bases and J by 2 bases, with 11 bases of the junction left unmatched. CDR1 and CDR2 (germline): SGHKS, YYEKEE (reference sequence). The CDR3 protein is CASSRMTAGAAYEQYF. CDR3 DNA sequence: TGTGCCAGCAGCCGGATGACAGCGGGGGCTGCCTACGAGCAGTACTTC. Together with reference TRBV5-5 and TRBJ2-7, the CDR3 gives the full variable domain: DAGVTQSPTHLIKTRGQQVTLRCSPISGHKSVSWYQQVLGQGPQFIFQYYEKEERGRGNFPDRFSARQFPNYSSELNVNALLLGDSALYLCASSRMTAGAAYEQYFGPGTRLTVT.

This chain joins TRBV7-9 and TRBJ1-1; no firm D call. There are 14 residues in the CDR3. CDR1 and CDR2 from the germline V gene are SEHNR and FQNEAQ (reference sequence). Trimming took 4 bases from V and 1 from J, leaving 10 bases between them. The CDR3 sequence: CASSSPLPNTEAFF. CDR3 DNA: TGTGCCAGCAGCTCCCCGCTACCGAACACTGAAGCTTTCTTT.

This clone was observed a handful of times. The chain couples TRBV9 to TRBJ2-2; tentatively, D is TRBD1 (5 bases). The germline V gene encodes CDR1 SGDLS and CDR2 YYNGEE. Deletions cut 4 bases from V and 8 bases from J, with 12 bases between. The CDR3 is 13 amino acids. CDR3 bases: TGTGCCAGCAGCCCCTCCTGGACAGGGGAGCTGTTTTTT. Translation: CASSPSWTGELFF.

The genes are TRBV19 and TRBJ1-1, with D possibly being TRBD1 (5 bases). This CDR3 comprises 17 residues. Trimming removed 1 base from V and 3 bases from J, with 18 bases in between. Germline-derived CDR1 and CDR2 are LNHDA and SQIVND (reference sequence). CDR3 coding DNA: TGTGCCAGTAGTATAGTTAGGGACTCTTTTGAACACACTGAAGCTTTCTTT. As protein: CASSIVRDSFEHTEAFF.

This chain uses TRBV7-6 with TRBJ2-7; tentatively, D is TRBD2 (6 bases). The germline CDR1 and CDR2 sequences are SGHVS and FNYEAQ. The V end was cut by 3 bases, the J end by 2 bases, with 20 bases between. This CDR3 has 17 amino acids. The CDR3 protein is CASSFFPLAGPTYEQYF. The CDR3 DNA reads TGTGCCAGCAGCTTTTTTCCTTTGGCGGGGCCAACCTACGAGCAGTACTTC.

This clone has a handful of counts. The chain is built from TRBV2 and TRBJ2-1, with 11 positions matching TRBD2. This CDR3 is built from 16 residues. V lost 0 bases, J lost 9 bases, and 7 bases stayed unmatched. Germline loops: CDR1 SNHLY, CDR2 FYNNEI. The CDR3: CASSEALASGGSEQFF. For the CDR3, the DNA is TGTGCCAGCAGTGAAGCGCTGGCTAGCGGGGGGAGTGAGCAGTTCTTC. The full variable domain, completed using reference TRBV2 and TRBJ2-1, is EPEVTQTPSHQVTQMGQEVILRCVPISNHLYFYWYRQILGQKVEFLVSFYNNEISEKSEIFDDQFSVERPDGSNFTLKIRSTKLEDSAMYFCASSEALASGGSEQFFGPGTRLTVL.

The chain uses TRBV2 and TRBJ2-7, with 7 positions matching TRBD1. CDR3 size: 16 residues. J lost 6 bases, V lost 4 bases, and 15 bases had no gene match. Germline V gives CDR1 SNHLY, CDR2 FYNNEI. The DNA for the CDR3 is TGTGCCAGCAGTGGTGGGTGGGCCAGGGGGAATGCCGAGCAGTACTTC. This translates into CASSGGWARGNAEQYF.

This chain links TRBV6-1 with TRBJ2-5, with 8 bases lining up with TRBD1. The CDR3 sequence is 14 residues long. Per germline, CDR1 MNHNS and CDR2 SASEGT. V gave up 4 bases and J gave up 5 bases; unmatched junction bases: 6. CDR3 DNA sequence: TGTGCCAGCAGTGCAGGGGGCGGGGAGGAGACCCAGTACTTC. Amino acids: CASSAGGGEETQYF.